This is a list of T cell receptor beta chains from one sample in a study of cytomegalovirus exposure and HLA in healthy donors. Sequenced by immunoSEQ multiplex PCR; TCRdb stores in-frame clones only, minus some. Its table records roughly 190,000 clones. Sequenced input: PBMCs. The receptors shown here come from a woman aged 18-30 years in good health and CMV-seropositive. The CDR3 runs from the conserved cysteine through the conserved F or W. The order of the fields is V gene, J gene, D gene, CDR3 DNA, CDR3 protein. D genes are given only for firm matches.

>TRBV5-4|TRBJ2-5|NA
TGTGCCAGCAGCTCCAAGATGCGCGGGGCGGAGACCCAGTACTTC
CASSSKMRGAETQYF
>TRBV6-5|TRBJ2-1|TRBD2
TGTGCCAGCAGGTCCGGGACTAGCGGGAGCTTTGAGCAGTTCTTC
CASRSGTSGSFEQFF
>TRBV28|TRBJ2-7|TRBD2
TGTGCCAGCCGACTAGCGGGTGGCTACGAGCAGTACTTC
CASRLAGGYEQYF
>TRBV2|TRBJ1-1|NA
TGTGCCAGCACCCGAGCTAGGACTGAAGCTTTCTTT
CASTRARTEAFF
>TRBV2|TRBJ2-2|NA
TGTGCCAGCAGCCAGGCCGGGGAGCTGTTTTTT
CASSQAGELFF
>TRBV11-3|TRBJ2-5|TRBD2
TGTGCCAGCAGCTCCGACGTGGACGATAGCGGGGATAGGAGGGAGACCCAGTACTTC
CASSSDVDDSGDRRETQYF
>TRBV14|TRBJ1-1|NA
TGTGCCAGCAGCCAGCCCTTTGGTAGGGGGAACACTGAAGCTTTCTTT
CASSQPFGRGNTEAFF
>TRBV20-1|TRBJ2-1|NA
TGCAGTGCTGTTAGTTCCACTGAGCAGTTCTTC
CSAVSSTEQFF
>TRBV19|TRBJ2-5|NA
TGTGCCAGTACCTCGGACAGCCAAGAGACCCAGTACTTC
CASTSDSQETQYF
>TRBV2|TRBJ2-3|NA
TGTGCCAGCAGTGAAGTGACTGGCACAGATACGCAGTATTTT
CASSEVTGTDTQYF
>TRBV6-5|TRBJ2-7|TRBD1
TGTGCCAGCAGGACTGGCTTGACAGGGGCCTACGAGCAGTACTTC
CASRTGLTGAYEQYF
>TRBV5-1|TRBJ2-3|TRBD1
TGCGCCAGCAGCTCGCTTACGGGACAGGGACCAGATACGCAGTATTTT
CASSSLTGQGPDTQYF
>TRBV2|TRBJ2-7|TRBD1
TGTGCCAGCAGTGCGGGGAGACAGGGCTACGAGCAGTACTTC
CASSAGRQGYEQYF
>TRBV4-2|TRBJ1-4|NA
TGTGCCAGCAGCCAAGATCCTGGGCCCCAAAATGAAAAACTGTTTTTT
CASSQDPGPQNEKLFF
>TRBV6-5|TRBJ2-7|TRBD1
TGTGCCAGCAGTTACTCGGGACAGTTAAGCTCCTACGAGCAGTACTTC
CASSYSGQLSSYEQYF
>TRBV2|TRBJ2-5|NA
TGTGCCAGCAGTGGCCCGGGACTCCAGACCCAGTACTTC
CASSGPGLQTQYF
>TRBV5-1|TRBJ2-6|NA
TGCGCCAGCAGGGGCAGGTTTTTCTCTGGGGCCAACGTCCTGACTTTC
CASRGRFFSGANVLTF
>TRBV5-1|TRBJ2-5|TRBD1
TGCGCCAGCAGCTTGGTCGTTGACAGGGCCGGGGAGACCCAGTACTTC
CASSLVVDRAGETQYF
>TRBV18|TRBJ1-4|NA
TGTGCCAGCTCACCTGGGGCTTCGAATGAAAAACTGTTTTTT
CASSPGASNEKLFF
>TRBV30|TRBJ2-7|NA
TGTGCCTGGAGTGTACTCGGAGGAACCTACGAGCAGTACTTC
CAWSVLGGTYEQYF
>TRBV2|TRBJ2-5|NA
TGTGCCAGCACCAGAGACAGATCCTTATTCCAAGAGACCCAGTACTTC
CASTRDRSLFQETQYF
>TRBV18|TRBJ2-5|TRBD1
TGTGCCAGCTCACCAAGGGACAGTCAAGAGACCCAGTACTTC
CASSPRDSQETQYF
>TRBV19|TRBJ2-2|NA
TGTGCCAGTAGCAATTGGGTGGGGGGGGCTGTCGGGGAGCTGTTTTTT
CASSNWVGGAVGELFF
>TRBV5-1|TRBJ2-3|TRBD2
TGCGCCAGCAGCTTGCCAGCGGGGGGCACAGATACGCAGTATTTT
CASSLPAGGTDTQYF
>TRBV27|TRBJ2-2|NA
TGTGCCAGCAGTTTGGTGGGGGGGCATACCGGGGAGCTGTTTTTT
CASSLVGGHTGELFF
>TRBV4-2|TRBJ2-5|NA
TGTGCCAGCAGCCAAGATCGCAGCGGGGAGACCCAGTACTTC
CASSQDRSGETQYF
>TRBV5-4|TRBJ2-3|NA
TGTGCCAGCAGCTTGCTGTACACAAGCACAGATACGCAGTATTTT
CASSLLYTSTDTQYF
>TRBV7-8|TRBJ2-7|TRBD2
TGTGCCAGCAGTTTGATAGCGGGAGGGTCTCGCTGGTGGGAGCAGTACTTC
CASSLIAGGSRWWEQYF